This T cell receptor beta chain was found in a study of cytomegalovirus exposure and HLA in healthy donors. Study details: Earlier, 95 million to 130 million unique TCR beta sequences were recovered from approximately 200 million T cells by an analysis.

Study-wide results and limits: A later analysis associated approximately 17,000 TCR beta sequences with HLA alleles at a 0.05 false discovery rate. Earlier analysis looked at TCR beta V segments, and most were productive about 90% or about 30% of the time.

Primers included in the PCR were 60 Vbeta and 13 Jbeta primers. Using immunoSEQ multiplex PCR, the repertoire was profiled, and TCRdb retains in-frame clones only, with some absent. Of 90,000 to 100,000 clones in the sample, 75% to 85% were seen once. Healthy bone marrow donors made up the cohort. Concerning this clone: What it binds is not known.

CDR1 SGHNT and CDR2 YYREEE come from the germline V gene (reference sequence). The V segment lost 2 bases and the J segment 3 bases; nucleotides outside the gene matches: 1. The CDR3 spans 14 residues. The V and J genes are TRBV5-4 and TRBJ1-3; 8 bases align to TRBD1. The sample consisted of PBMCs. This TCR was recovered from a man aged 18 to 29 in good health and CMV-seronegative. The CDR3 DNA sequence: TGTGCCAGCAGCTTTGGACAGGGTGGAAACACCATATATTTT. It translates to CASSFGQGGNTIYF.